A single sample is the source of the 9 T cell receptor beta chains below, sequenced in a study of siplizumab effects on memory and regulatory T cells. Sequencing was performed with immunoSEQ multiplex PCR; in TCRdb, only in-frame clones are kept and a portion is missing. The top ten hold roughly 0.033% of the sample, which has 90,000 to 95,000 clones, approximately 96% seen once. Material for sequencing was naive CD4+ T cells sorted from blood. These TCRs come from a human donor in good health.

This chain uses TRBV6-1 with TRBJ1-4; possible D gene TRBD1, 5 bases. The CDR3 covers 13 residues. CDR1 MNHNS and CDR2 SASEGT come from the germline V gene. Trimming removed 4 bases from V and 8 bases from J, with 11 bases in between. The CDR3: CASSVGGGEKLFF. In DNA form, the CDR3 reads TGTGCCAGCAGTGTTGGGGGTGGGGAAAAACTGTTTTTT.

This clone appeared a single time. The DNA for the CDR3 is TGTGCCAGCAGCGCCCGGGGGGACGGAACTGGCACAGATACGCAGTATTTT. Its protein product is CASSARGDGTGTDTQYF. The chain joins TRBV9 to TRBJ2-3, with 7 bases that match TRBD2. Germline lookup yields CDR1 SGDLS and CDR2 YYNGEE. This CDR3 has 17 amino acids. The ends lost 3 bases at V and 1 base at J; junction bases unmatched: 11.

The genes are TRBV5-1 and TRBJ1-2; 7 nucleotides agree with TRBD1. The V gene's germline CDR1 is SGHRS and CDR2 YFSETQ. There are 15 residues in the CDR3. V gave up 1 base and J gave up 3 bases; unmatched junction bases: 6. CDR3 in DNA: TGCGCCAGCAGCTTGCCAGGGACAGATTACTATGGCTACACCTTC. This translates into CASSLPGTDYYGYTF. The full variable domain, rest sourced from reference TRBV5-1 and TRBJ1-2, is KAGVTQTPRYLIKTRGQQVTLSCSPISGHRSVSWYQQTPGQGLQFLFEYFSETQRNKGNFPGRFSGRQFSNSRSEMNVSTLELGDSALYLCASSLPGTDYYGYTFGSGTRLTVV.

The chain carries TRBV10-1 and TRBJ1-2; 7 nucleotides match TRBD1. The CDR3 is 13 residues long. Germline V gene lookup returns CDR1 WNHNN and CDR2 SYGVQD (reference sequence). V gave up 4 bases and J gave up 6 bases; unmatched junction bases: 5. CDR3 in DNA: TGCGCCAGCAGTGGTGACAGGGTACATGGCTACACCTTC. Translated, it gives CASSGDRVHGYTF.

The V gene is TRBV11-2, the J gene TRBJ1-5; D is possibly TRBD1 (6 bases). V was trimmed by 5 bases and J by 5 bases, leaving 10 bases between them. CDR1 SGHAT and CDR2 FQNNGV come from the germline V gene. This CDR3 region has 13 residues. CDR3 amino acids: CASSRGLDQPQHF. The CDR3 DNA follows: TGTGCCAGCAGCCGGGGGCTGGATCAGCCCCAGCATTTT.

The rearrangement links TRBV29-1 to TRBJ2-7, with D possibly called TRBD1 or TRBD2 (5 bases each). The CDR3 has 13 amino acids. The V end was cut by 3 bases, the J end by 0 bases, with 9 bases between. CDR1 is SQVTM, CDR2 ANQGSEA, per germline. The CDR3 region is CSVEGENSYEQYF. Here the CDR3 DNA reads TGCAGCGTTGAGGGGGAGAACTCCTACGAGCAGTACTTC.

V gene TRBV7-6 combines with J gene TRBJ2-7, with 12 bases identical to TRBD2. The CDR3 covers 15 residues. V lost 6 bases to trimming and J lost 1 base; unmatched junction nucleotides: 4. Germline V gene sequence: CDR1 SGHVS, CDR2 FNYEAQ. The CDR3 DNA is TGTGCCAGCAGTTCCCTAGCGGGGGGGTCCTACGAGCAGTACTTC. It specifies CASSSLAGGSYEQYF.

A single count supports this clone. Different DNA sequences within this sample yield the same CDR3. The chain uses TRBV27 and TRBJ1-4, with D possibly being TRBD1 (5 bases). The CDR3 totals 14 residues. Germline-derived CDR1 and CDR2 are MNHEY and SMNVEV (reference sequence). Trimming cost V 3 bases and J 8 bases, with 13 bases left between them. In DNA form, the CDR3 reads TGTGCCAGCAGTTTCCGCGCTGGGGGGGAAAAACTGTTTTTT. The encoded protein is CASSFRAGGEKLFF.

V usage is TRBV6-1 and J usage is TRBJ1-1; D not certain. The germline V and J ends were trimmed by 5 bases and 1 base, with 2 bases remaining between them. The CDR3 sequence is 11 residues long. Germline CDR1 is MNHNS and CDR2 is SASEGT. This CDR3 reads CASSRNTEAFF. DNA of the CDR3: TGTGCCAGCAGTAGGAACACTGAAGCTTTCTTT.